This T cell receptor beta chain is from a study of T cell changes during pregnancy in multiple sclerosis. CDR3 length: 16 residues. With V trimmed by 3 bases and J by 2 bases, 9 bases remained unmatched. Germline V lookup: CDR1 MNHNS, CDR2 SASEGT. Sequenced by immunoSEQ multiplex PCR; TCRdb stores in-frame clones only, minus some. Among around 96,000 clones listed, about 94% were seen once. The chain employs TRBV6-1 and TRBJ2-7; 8 bases agree with TRBD1. The receptor comes from a female donor with multiple sclerosis, enrolled in a pregnancy study. Sequencing used peripheral blood, obtained in the third trimester of pregnancy. CDR3 residues: CASSEDGGTGAYEQYF. CDR3 DNA: TGTGCCAGCAGTGAGGACGGCGGGACAGGAGCCTACGAGCAGTACTTC.